Following are 12 T cell receptor beta chains from one sample sequenced in a study of T-cell memory formation after mild COVID-19 (dated by TCRdb to about 2021). The library was generated by 5' RACE. TCRdb lists the instrument as Illumina NovaSeq 6000. Through fastp at Q25 and MiXCR, TCRdb rebuilt clones from the public reads, retaining in-frame beta chains. Each CDR3 protein appears once, grouped with its most common genes and DNA. For this sample the table gives 200,000 to 250,000 distinct CDR3 sequences, of which roughly 10% were detected only once. Together, the top ten hold 3.5% of the sample. Sequencing was done on a sample of PBMCs or a T cell subset sorted from them (not recorded which). These receptor sequences come from a man aged 18 to 35 who had mild COVID-19 (a few samples of this study predate the infection). The sample titles of this study are shuffled in the database, so cell type and time point are left out; the donor was told from shared clones.

Ten or more counts support this clonotype. The chain joins TRBV4-3 to TRBJ1-6, with D possibly matching TRBD1 (5 bases). The CDR3 consists of 17 residues. V lost 0 bases and J 8 bases, leaving 17 bases between the germline ends. CDR1 and CDR2 from the germline V gene are LGHNA and YSLEER. This CDR3 is CASSQDRRGGVHSPLHF. The DNA of the CDR3 is TGCGCCAGCAGCCAAGATCGGAGGGGAGGGGTCCATTCACCCCTCCACTTT.

This clonotype was detected a few times. J is TRBJ1-2 and V is TRBV6-5, with 7 bases matching TRBD1. The CDR3 loop spans 13 amino acids. The V and J ends lost 6 bases and 4 bases, in that order; junction bases with no gene match: 5. Germline CDR1 reads MNHEY; CDR2 reads SVGAGI. CDR3 loop: CASRTDRVYGYTF. CDR3 nucleotides: TGTGCCAGCAGAACCGACAGGGTCTATGGCTACACCTTC.

The V call is TRBV12-3 or TRBV12-4, the J call TRBJ2-5; D not certain. The germline V and J ends were trimmed by 7 bases and 6 bases, with 9 bases remaining between them. The CDR3 spans 11 residues. Here the CDR3 reads CASKATKTQYF. The CDR3 coding sequence is TGTGCCAGCAAAGCTACGAAGACCCAGTACTTC.

This clonotype was seen a few times. This chain connects TRBV12-3 or TRBV12-4 to TRBJ1-1, with D possibly TRBD1 on 6 matching bases. The CDR3 has 13 amino acids. V lost 6 bases to trimming and J lost 1 base, with 9 bases between them. The CDR3 DNA reads as TGTGCCAGCAGAATGACAGGGAACACTGAAGCTTTCTTT. Its protein product is CASRMTGNTEAFF.

This clonotype occurred many times. J is TRBJ2-7 and V is TRBV20-1, with D perhaps matching TRBD1 or TRBD2 (5 bases each). There are 11 residues in the CDR3. Trimming left V 8 bases short and J 6 bases short, with 14 bases between. The V gene's germline CDR1 is DFQATT and CDR2 SNEGSKA (reference sequence). CDR3 DNA sequence: TGCAGTTCCGGGACCGCGGGCGAGCAGTACTTC. Its protein is CSSGTAGEQYF.

This clonotype showed up many times. The J gene is TRBJ1-2, the V gene TRBV11-1; no clear D gene. V lost 2 bases and J 8 bases, leaving 9 bases between the germline ends. The CDR3 loop spans 12 amino acids. Germline V gene data show CDR1 as SGHAT and CDR2 as FQDESV (reference sequence). CDR3 residues: CASSLWREGYTF. The CDR3 DNA sequence: TGTGCCAGCAGCTTATGGAGAGAGGGCTACACCTTC.

Only a few counts were recorded for this clonotype. This chain connects TRBV10-3 to TRBJ2-2; weak D call: TRBD1 (5 bases). The CDR3 runs to 14 residues. Germline assignment: CDR1 ENHRY and CDR2 SYGVKD. V was cut by 7 bases and J by 1 base, with 10 bases left in between. The CDR3 loop is CAINFQGNTGELFF. The CDR3 bases are TGTGCCATCAATTTTCAGGGGAACACCGGGGAGCTGTTTTTT.

Written as DNA, the CDR3 is TGCAGCGTTGGGGAGACAGGGGACTATGGCTACACCTTC. Its protein is CSVGETGDYGYTF. V usage is TRBV29-1 and J usage is TRBJ1-2, with TRBD1 matching 8 bases. V trimming: 4 bases; J trimming: 3 bases; junction bases outside the gene matches: 4. Germline values: CDR1 SQVTM, CDR2 ANQGSEA. The CDR3 is 13 residues long.

This clonotype was picked up a small number of times. This chain joins TRBV4-1 and TRBJ2-2; 10 nucleotides line up with TRBD2. From germline, CDR1 is MGHRA and CDR2 YSYEKL. The CDR3 covers 16 residues. V shed 0 bases, J shed 7 bases, and the junction held 5 bases outside the gene matches. The CDR3 DNA reads TGCGCCAGCAGCCAAGATCCTAGCGGGGGAAGCGGGGAGCTGTTTTTT. Translated: CASSQDPSGGSGELFF.

This clonotype was detected ten times or more. The chain couples TRBV7-9 to TRBJ1-2, with 8 bases matching TRBD1. The CDR3 is 17 residues long. The junction had 13 bases not matched to a gene; V was cut back by 4 bases and J by 3 bases. Per the germline V gene, CDR1 is SEHNR and CDR2 is FQNEAQ (reference sequence). This CDR3 reads CASSSRGQGRFDYGYTF. In DNA form, the CDR3 reads TGTGCCAGCAGCTCACGAGGACAGGGAAGGTTTGACTATGGCTACACCTTC. Full variable domain (missing parts from reference TRBV7-9 and TRBJ1-2): DTGVSQNPRHKITKRGQNVTFRCDPISEHNRLYWYRQTLGQGPEFLTYFQNEAQLEKSRLLSDRFSAERPKGSFSTLEIQRTEQGDSAMYLCASSSRGQGRFDYGYTFGSGTRLTVV.

This clonotype was picked up a small number of times. V gene TRBV6-2 or TRBV6-3 combines with J gene TRBJ1-4; D gene unclear. V lost 5 bases and J 6 bases, leaving 10 bases between the germline ends. From germline, CDR1 is MNHEY and CDR2 SVGEGT. The CDR3 has 13 amino acids. The CDR3 nucleotides read TGTGCCAGCAGTATCGACGCTTATGAAAAACTGTTTTTT. It encodes CASSIDAYEKLFF.

Many counts were recorded for this clonotype. This chain links TRBV11-2 with TRBJ2-3; D may match TRBD1 or TRBD2 (5 bases each). Trimming shortened V by 1 base and J by 0 bases, and 5 bases separated the two germline ends. Per the germline V gene, CDR1 is SGHAT and CDR2 is FQNNGV. The CDR3 has 14 amino acids. CDR3 bases: TGTGCCAGCAGCTTAGGGGACAGCACAGATACGCAGTATTTT. Amino acids: CASSLGDSTDTQYF.